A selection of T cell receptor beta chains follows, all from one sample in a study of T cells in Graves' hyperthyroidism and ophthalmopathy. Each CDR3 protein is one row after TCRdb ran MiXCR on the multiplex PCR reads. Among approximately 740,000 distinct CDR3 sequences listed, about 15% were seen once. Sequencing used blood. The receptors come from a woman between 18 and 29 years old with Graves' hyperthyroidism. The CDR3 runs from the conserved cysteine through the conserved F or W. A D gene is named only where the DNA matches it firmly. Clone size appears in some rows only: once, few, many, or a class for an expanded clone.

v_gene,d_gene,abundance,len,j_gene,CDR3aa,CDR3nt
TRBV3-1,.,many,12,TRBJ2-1,CATSNGVNEQFF,TGTGCCACCTCTAACGGGGTGAATGAGCAGTTCTTC
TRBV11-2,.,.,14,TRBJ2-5,CASSAHVNQETQYF,TGTGCCAGCAGCGCCCACGTGAACCAAGAGACCCAGTACTTC
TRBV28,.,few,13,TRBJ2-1,CASTVDRFNEQFF,TGTGCCAGCACCGTCGACAGATTCAATGAGCAGTTCTTC
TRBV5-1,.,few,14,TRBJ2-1,CASRARIGVDEQFF,TGCGCCAGCAGGGCCCGGATAGGGGTCGATGAGCAGTTCTTC
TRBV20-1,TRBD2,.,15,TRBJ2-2,CSATGTSGNTGELFF,TGCAGTGCAACCGGGACTAGCGGGAACACCGGGGAGCTGTTTTTT
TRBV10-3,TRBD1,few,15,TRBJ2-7,CAISEVGQGKYEQYF,TGTGCCATCAGTGAGGTGGGACAGGGGAAGTACGAGCAGTACTTC
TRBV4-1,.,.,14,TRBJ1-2,CASSHEQTNYGYTF,TGCGCCAGCAGCCATGAACAGACTAACTATGGCTACACCTTC
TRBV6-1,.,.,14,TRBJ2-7,CASSLLVGPYEQYF,TGTGCCAGCAGTCTCCTTGTGGGTCCCTACGAGCAGTACTTC
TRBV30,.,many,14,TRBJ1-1,CAWSGTAMNTEAFF,TGTGCCTGGAGTGGGACAGCCATGAACACTGAAGCTTTCTTT
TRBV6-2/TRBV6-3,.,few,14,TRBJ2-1,CASSYGGGHDEQFF,TGTGCCAGCAGTTATGGCGGCGGGCATGATGAGCAGTTCTTC
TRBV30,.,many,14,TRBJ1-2,CAWRRASGFYGYTF,TGTGCCTGGAGGAGGGCCTCGGGATTTTATGGCTACACCTTC
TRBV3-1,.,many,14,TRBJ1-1,CASSQDWLGVTAFF,TGTGCCAGCAGCCAAGACTGGTTAGGGGTAACAGCTTTCTTT
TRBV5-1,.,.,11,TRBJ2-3,CASRRSGTQYF,TGCGCCAGCAGGCGGAGTGGTACGCAGTATTTT
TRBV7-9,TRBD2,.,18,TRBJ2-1,CASSLGVRTSGDYNEQFF,TGTGCCAGCAGCTTAGGGGTACGGACTAGCGGGGATTACAATGAGCAGTTCTTC
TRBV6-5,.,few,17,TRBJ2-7,CASSYSKVTGRSLEQYF,TGTGCCAGCAGTTACTCGAAAGTAACAGGAAGGTCTCTCGAGCAGTACTTC
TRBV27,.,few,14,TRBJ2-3,CASSLQFPTDTQYF,TGTGCCAGCAGTTTACAATTTCCCACAGATACGCAGTATTTT
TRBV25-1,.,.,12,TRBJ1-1,CASSGWVTEAFF,TGTGCCAGCAGTGGGTGGGTTACTGAAGCTTTCTTT
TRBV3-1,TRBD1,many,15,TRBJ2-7,CASSQFGDSLYEQYF,TGTGCCAGCAGCCAATTCGGGGACAGTCTCTACGAGCAGTACTTC
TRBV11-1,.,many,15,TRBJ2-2,CASSLEGDGTGELFF,TGTGCCAGCAGCTTAGAGGGGGACGGCACCGGGGAGCTGTTTTTT
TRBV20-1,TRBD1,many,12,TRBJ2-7,CSGWDSSYEQYF,TGCAGTGGGTGGGACAGCTCCTACGAGCAGTACTTC
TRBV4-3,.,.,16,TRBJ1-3,CASSQDRASSGNTIYF,TGCGCCAGCAGCCAAGATAGGGCGAGCTCTGGAAACACCATATATTTT
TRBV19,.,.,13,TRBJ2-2,CASRSQAVGELFF,TGTGCCAGTAGATCGCAGGCGGTCGGGGAGCTGTTTTTT
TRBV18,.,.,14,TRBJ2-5,CASSPSRAEETQYF,TGTGCCAGCTCACCATCAAGGGCCGAAGAGACCCAGTACTTC
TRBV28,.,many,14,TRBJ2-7,CASCIGGSTYEQYF,TGTGCCAGCTGTATTGGCGGGTCGACCTACGAGCAGTACTTC
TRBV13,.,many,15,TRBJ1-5,CASSSLADSNQPQHF,TGTGCCAGCAGCTCCCTTGCGGATAGCAATCAGCCCCAGCATTTT
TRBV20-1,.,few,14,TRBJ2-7,CSATPLTVTYEQYF,TGCAGTGCTACACCCTTGACGGTTACCTACGAGCAGTACTTC
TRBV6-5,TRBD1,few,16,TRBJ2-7,CASSYSMTGGAYEQYF,TGTGCCAGCAGTTACTCAATGACAGGGGGGGCCTACGAGCAGTACTTC
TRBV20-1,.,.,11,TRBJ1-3,CSVDYGNTIYF,TGCAGTGTGGACTACGGAAACACCATATATTTT
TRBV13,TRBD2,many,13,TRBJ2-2,CASAGGGTGELFF,TGTGCCAGCGCGGGAGGCGGGACCGGGGAGCTGTTTTTT
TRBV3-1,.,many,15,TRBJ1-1,CASSSRRLRNTEAFF,TGTGCCAGCAGCTCCCGACGGCTAAGAAACACTGAAGCTTTCTTT
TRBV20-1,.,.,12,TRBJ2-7,CSASVLTREQYF,TGCAGTGCTAGTGTCCTTACGCGCGAGCAGTACTTC
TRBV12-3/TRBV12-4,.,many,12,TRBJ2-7,CASSLDPYEQYF,TGTGCCAGCAGCTTAGATCCCTACGAGCAGTACTTC
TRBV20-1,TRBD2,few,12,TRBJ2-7,CSAGTSSYEQYF,TGCAGTGCTGGGACTAGCTCCTACGAGCAGTACTTC
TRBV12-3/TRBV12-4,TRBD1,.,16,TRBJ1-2,CASSILGQESNYGYTF,TGTGCCAGCAGTATACTGGGACAGGAGAGTAACTATGGCTACACCTTC
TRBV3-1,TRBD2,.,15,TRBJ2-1,CASSQEASGYNEQFF,TGTGCCAGCAGCCAAGAAGCTAGCGGGTACAATGAGCAGTTCTTC
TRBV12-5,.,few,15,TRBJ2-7,CASGLVEGRSYEQYF,TGTGCTAGTGGTTTGGTAGAGGGTAGGTCCTACGAGCAGTACTTC
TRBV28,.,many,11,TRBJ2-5,CASSFERTQYF,TGTGCCAGCAGTTTTGAGCGTACCCAGTACTTC
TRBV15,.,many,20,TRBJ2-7,CATSRARVGRTGTVWYEQYF,TGTGCCACCAGCAGAGCTCGCGTCGGACGCACGGGGACTGTTTGGTACGAGCAGTACTTC
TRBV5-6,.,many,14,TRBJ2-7,CASNGAGDSYEQYF,TGTGCCAGCAATGGGGCAGGGGACTCCTACGAGCAGTACTTC
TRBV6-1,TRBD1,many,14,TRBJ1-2,CASTALGQGASYTF,TGTGCCAGCACCGCCCTTGGGCAGGGGGCGAGCTACACCTTC
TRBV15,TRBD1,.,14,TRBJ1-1,CATSTPGGQTEAFF,TGTGCCACCAGCACCCCAGGGGGGCAAACTGAAGCTTTCTTT
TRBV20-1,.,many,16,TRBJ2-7,CSARRTRGGPGLEQYF,TGCAGTGCTAGAAGGACCCGTGGCGGGCCGGGGCTCGAGCAGTACTTC
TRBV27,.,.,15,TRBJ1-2,CASSLSGGALYGYTF,TGTGCCAGCAGTTTATCGGGGGGTGCACTCTATGGCTACACCTTC
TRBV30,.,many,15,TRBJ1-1,CAWSAQGTMNTEAFF,TGTGCCTGGAGTGCCCAGGGAACTATGAACACTGAAGCTTTCTTT
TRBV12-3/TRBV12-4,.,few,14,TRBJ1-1,CAASGVEGGTEAFF,TGTGCCGCCAGCGGAGTTGAAGGGGGCACTGAAGCTTTCTTT
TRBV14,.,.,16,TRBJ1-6,CASSQVLPSGGSPLHF,TGTGCCAGCAGCCAAGTTCTCCCCTCTGGCGGTTCACCCCTCCACTTT
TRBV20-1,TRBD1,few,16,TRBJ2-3,CSATLYRGRSTDTQYF,TGCAGTGCTACCCTCTACAGGGGGCGGAGCACAGATACGCAGTATTTT
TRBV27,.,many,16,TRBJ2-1,CASSSRPNPWIHEQFF,TGTGCCAGCAGTTCTAGACCGAATCCGTGGATACATGAGCAGTTCTTC
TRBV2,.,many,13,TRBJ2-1,CASSEHFNNEQFF,TGTGCCAGCAGTGAACACTTTAACAATGAGCAGTTCTTC
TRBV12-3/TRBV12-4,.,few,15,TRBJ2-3,CASSSSLAPTDTQYF,TGTGCCAGCAGTTCCTCTCTAGCTCCCACAGATACGCAGTATTTT
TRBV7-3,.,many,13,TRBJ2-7,CASSWASGYEQYF,TGTGCCAGCAGTTGGGCTTCGGGCTACGAGCAGTACTTC
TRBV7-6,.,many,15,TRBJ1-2,CASSFTLSGTYGYTF,TGTGCCAGCAGCTTTACGTTGTCTGGGACATATGGCTACACCTTC
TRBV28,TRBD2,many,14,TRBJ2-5,CASSSVGTSGRAYF,TGTGCCAGCAGTTCGGTCGGGACTAGCGGGAGGGCTTACTTC
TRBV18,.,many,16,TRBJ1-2,CASSPTQGLENYGYTF,TGTGCCAGCTCACCAACGCAGGGGTTGGAAAACTATGGCTACACCTTC
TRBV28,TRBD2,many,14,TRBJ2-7,CASSFWEGQEEQYF,TGTGCCAGCAGTTTCTGGGAGGGCCAGGAAGAGCAGTACTTC